The rows below give T cell receptor beta chains drawn from one sample of a study of blood T cell repertoires in COVID-19. Clones were read by immunoSEQ multiplex PCR, and TCRdb kept only the in-frame ones, dropping some. The table includes about 100,000 clones, 87% detected once. The specimen sequenced was peripheral blood. Source of these receptors: a human donor in a cohort sampled during active COVID-19. The CDR3 runs from the conserved cysteine through the conserved F or W. D genes are given only for firm matches. Expanded clones are given a class, and other clones once, few, many or no size at all.

V gene	CDR3 length	J gene	clone size	D gene	CDR3 DNA	CDR3 protein
TRBV25-1	14	TRBJ2-1	few	.	TGTGCCAGCAGTGACTTCGACTTCTACAATGAGCAGTTCTTC	CASSDFDFYNEQFF
TRBV10-3	14	TRBJ2-5	.	.	TGTGCCATCAGCGGTGACTTGGGGCTGGAGACCCAGTACTTC	CAISGDLGLETQYF
TRBV11-2	16	TRBJ2-5	few	TRBD2	TGTGCCAGCAGCTTAGGGACTAGCGGGAGACAAGAGACCCAGTACTTC	CASSLGTSGRQETQYF
TRBV3-1/TRBV3-2	16	TRBJ2-7	.	TRBD2	TGTGCCAGCAGCTATGTCCCTAGCGGGACCATTGTCGAGCAGTACTTC	CASSYVPSGTIVEQYF
TRBV9	12	TRBJ2-5	.	.	TGTGCCAGCAGCGTAGACGGGGAGACCCAGTACTTC	CASSVDGETQYF
TRBV20-1	11	TRBJ2-4	.	.	TGCAGTGCTAGACTAGCAGCTTTTCAGTACTTC	CSARLAAFQYF
TRBV24-1	13	TRBJ2-3	.	.	TGTGCCACCAGTGTGGGCGGCACAGATACGCAGTATTTT	CATSVGGTDTQYF
TRBV28	18	TRBJ2-7	once	TRBD1	TGTGCCAGCAGTTTCCCCCCTCCGGGGCAGGGGGAGAGGTACGAGCAGTACTTC	CASSFPPPGQGERYEQYF
TRBV5-6	16	TRBJ1-1	.	TRBD1	TGTGCCAGCAGCTTCTACCGGGACAGGGTTAACACTGAAGCTTTCTTT	CASSFYRDRVNTEAFF
TRBV5-4	14	TRBJ1-1	.	.	TGTGCCAGCAGTCCTCGGGAGGAGAACACTGAAGCTTTCTTT	CASSPREENTEAFF
TRBV6-2/TRBV6-3	16	TRBJ2-7	.	.	TGTGCCAGCAGTTCCCTCCCTCGGGGAAGGGCATACGAGCAGTACTTC	CASSSLPRGRAYEQYF